This TCR beta chain was observed in a study of blood T cell repertoires in COVID-19 (dated by TCRdb to 2020 to 2022). Broadly, across the study: Samples covering the acute and convalescent phases of COVID-19 were provided by collaborators in the United States, Italy and Spain. A freely available public database, intended as a resource for researchers studying the immune response to SARS-CoV-2, is where the repertoires were released. A de-identified subject ID, COVID-19 status, age in years and sex were almost always included in the sample metadata. Where HLA class I and class II types were available, the types were taken from metadata supplied by the sample provider, not from assay-based typing. The prospective study material was composed of cDNA or gDNA derived from T cells, B-cell-depleted T cells, or PBMCs. Samples came from the ongoing ImmuneRACE study (first 160 participants) plus 1,254 subjects from 6 global collaborators. The dataset comprised deeply sampled blood TCRbeta repertoires from subjects exposed to, actively infected with, or recovered from COVID-19.

TCRbeta CDR3 regions were amplified from genomic DNA using the immunoSEQ Assay, a bias-controlled multiplex PCR. On the authors' methods: The number of nucleated cells in each sample was estimated by amplification of reference gene primers within the assay. To quantify the absolute abundance of each unique TCRbeta CDR3 rearrangement, sequence reads were collapsed and filtered. Productive Simpson clonality was computed per sample as the square root of Simpson's diversity index over productive rearrangements. This is the immuneACCESS table as TCRdb keeps it, with only in-frame sequences that have V and J called. A part of the clones is gone; compared with another copy, unresolved V genes explain less than half, and the rest is unexplained. That table supplies the V and J calls and clone size; D and trimming were determined from the DNA. This sample is represented by approximately 290,000 clones; roughly 80% of them were singletons. Together, the top ten hold 15% to 19% of the sample.

One collaborating source in Seattle enrolled patients during active infection and followed them longitudinally through the course of disease. Each collaborating institution followed its own protocols to collect whole blood in K2EDTA tubes. For TCRbeta analysis, collaborators shipped samples in one of three forms: frozen whole blood, isolated PBMCs, or DNA extracted from either of those sample types. Regarding this clone: Its antigen target is currently unknown. The input lacks base qualities; no much larger clone sits a single base away.

Summary of the overall study and its limitations: The amount of clinical and demographic metadata varied by source and participant and was provided uncurated.

Taken from cysteine to phenylalanine, the CDR3 has 16 residues. Only CDR3 DNA is held: 48 bases, read in frame from base 1. Unmatched junction bases come to 9, with V trimmed by 2 bases and J by 5 bases. The germline V gene (reference sequence) yields LNHDA for CDR1 and SQIVND for CDR2. This clonotype was obtained from a person between 65 and 79 years old with COVID-19, enrolled during active disease. The sample consisted of peripheral blood. Recombination joined TRBV19 with TRBJ2-3; 8 of the junction bases match TRBD1. The DNA is as follows: TGTGCCAGTAGTATATACGGACAGGGACTTGAAGATACGCAGTATTTT. The encoded protein is CASSIYGQGLEDTQYF.